This T cell receptor (beta chain) was sequenced for a study of breast tumors, draining lymph nodes, adjacent tissues. Study outcomes and limitations: Compared with lymph nodes, tumors were less diverse; compared with nontumor tissue, more. Tumor and nontumor repertoires were significantly more similar in luminal-like than in basal-like breast cancer. Most tumor T cells seemingly derive from lymph node, then expand in tumor.

TCRdb re-called the multiplex PCR reads with MiXCR, one entry per CDR3 protein. The sample has roughly 220,000 distinct CDR3 sequences; less than 35% are singletons. The CDR3 has 14 amino acids. V was cut by 0 bases and J by 7 bases, with 10 bases left in between. Germline V CDR1 and CDR2: SGHTA, FQGTGA. This clonotype was counted ten times or more. Its target is not known. Axillary draining lymph nodes of breast cancer patients supplied the node samples. The origin of this receptor is a female donor with breast cancer. Some clones in this sample may be carry-over from other donors' samples. Material: axillary lymph node tissue. The chain has TRBV7-3 and TRBJ2-1; D perhaps matches TRBD1 (5 bases). DNA of the CDR3: TGTGCCAGCAGCTTAACTCAGGGAATAAATGAGCAGTTCTTC. Translating gives CASSLTQGINEQFF. The full variable domain, its missing parts supplied by reference TRBV7-3 and TRBJ2-1, is GAGVSQTPSNKVTEKGKYVELRCDPISGHTALYWYRQSLGQGPEFLIYFQGTGAADDSGLPNDRFFAVRPEGSVSTLKIQRTERGDSAVYLCASSLTQGINEQFFGPGTRLTVL.